This T cell receptor (beta chain) was identified during a study of T cells expressing NK-cell markers (dated by TCRdb to the early 2020s). With respect to the entire study: In sorted CD3+CD56+NKG2C+, CD3+CD56+NKG2C- and CD3+CD56-NKG2C+ T-cell subsets from about eight donors, TCR beta-chain repertoires were profiled. Sequencing of the libraries produced 2 x 150 bp reads on Illumina HiSeq 2000/2500, MiSeq or NextSeq. The study sequenced eight donors, all healthy volunteers chosen at random: three men and five women. Seven of the eight sequenced donors were HCMV-seropositive and one was HCMV-seronegative. Study-level results and caveats: In six donors, the dominant CD3+CD56+NKG2C+ clonotypes ranked among the top 10 CD8+ clonotypes, making up roughly 1.0-7.0% of CD8+ T cells. Those dominant clonotypes were again the most abundant among CD3+CD56-NKG2C+ cells in a few donors, at about 25-60.1%. Whether the expanded NKG2C-expressing T cell clones were specific for HCMV antigens was left unclear.

Note on this clonotype: Its specific antigen is unknown.

The sequencer was an Illumina HiSeq 2000. TCR beta cDNA libraries were prepared using 5'RACE template switching, which introduced a universal primer site and unique molecular identifiers. Synthesis of cDNA was primed from the TCR beta constant segment and was followed by two consecutive PCR amplification steps. Under the source paper's analysis protocol: MIGEC was used to demultiplex reads and group reads by UMI, and MiTCR was used to assemble and quantify clonotypes. Only TCR cDNA sequences supported by at least two reads were kept to exclude erroneous sequences. The tcR package was used for downstream repertoire analysis, and clonotypes were matched between fractions using CDR3 nucleotide sequence together with V segment. VDJmatch was used to annotate antigen specificity against VDJdb, with one amino acid substitution in CDR3 allowed. TCRdb reprocessed the reads and assigns one entry to each CDR3 protein sequence, leaving out DNA. TCRdb's processing, not the authors', yielded these V and J calls. The sample table holds over 100,000 distinct CDR3 sequences. The ten largest make up less than 20% of the sample.

A commercial ELISA kit detecting HCMV-specific IgG in serum was used to determine HCMV serostatus. Peripheral blood mononuclear cells were isolated from blood by Ficoll density gradient centrifugation. From the germline V gene, CDR1 is SGDLS and CDR2 is YYNGEE. The CDR3 holds 14 amino acids from the cysteine to the phenylalanine. No DNA is listed. This clonotype was sampled from a woman aged 18 to 75 in good health. Sequenced: blood T cells: a sorted CD56 or NKG2C T cell subset, CD4+ or CD8+ T cells, or bulk PBMC T cells (not recorded which). Recombination joined TRBV9 with TRBJ1-2; TCRdb designates TRBD1, a call that cannot be tested without DNA. The CDR3 region has the sequence CASSFGTGGHGYTF.